This T cell receptor (beta chain) was sequenced in a study of response to subunit inactivated influenza vaccine. TCRdb used MiXCR to reprocess the RT-PCR reads, holding one entry per CDR3 protein. The data show about 180,000 distinct CDR3 sequences, about 10% seen once. Germline CDR1 reads MNHEY; CDR2 reads SVGEGT. V lost 0 bases, J lost 4 bases, and 16 bases stayed unmatched. The CDR3 runs to 20 residues. In its sample, this clonotype was seen a few times. Its antigen is unknown. Study findings and constraints: Authors suggested each seasonal influenza vaccination recruits few new T cells.

The gene calls are TRBV6-2 or TRBV6-3 and TRBJ2-4, with TRBD1 identical over 9 bases. Sample: CD8+ T cells sorted from PBMCs, taken 23 to 25 months after vaccination. The sequence derives from a man between 45 and 75 years old who received an inactivated influenza vaccine. The CDR3, as DNA: TGTGCCAGCAGTTACTCGATCGGGACAGGGCCCGCATTGGCTAAAAACATTCAGTACTTC. It is translated as CASSYSIGTGPALAKNIQYF.